This paragraph covers one TCR beta chain sequence. The antigen is undetermined. The sample belongs to a study of identical twins. Study-wide points: Excess sharing between twins was weaker in beta out-of-frame sequences.

TCRdb passed the 5' RACE reads through MiXCR, listing each CDR3 protein once. The sample includes more than 600,000 distinct CDR3 sequences, 18% of them seen just once. Trimming removed 4 bases at V and 1 base at J, with 11 bases between. The CDR3 runs 14 residues. CDR1 and CDR2 (germline): SGHVS, FNYEAQ. This sample was also put to use in a study of T cells expressing NK-cell markers. That work contributes: Underlying the TCR beta repertoires were sorted CD3+CD56+NKG2C+, CD3+CD56+NKG2C- and CD3+CD56-NKG2C+ T cells. Similarly, these clonotypes led the CD3+CD56-NKG2C+ fraction as well in a few donors.

The sample taken for sequencing was PBMCs. V usage is TRBV7-6 and J usage is TRBJ2-7; tentatively, D is TRBD1 (5 bases). This TCR was sampled from a woman aged 18-30 years in good health. This CDR3 reads CASSWTDTSYEQYF. As DNA, the CDR3 is TGTGCCAGCAGCTGGACGGACACTTCCTACGAGCAGTACTTC.